One T cell receptor (beta chain) is described in this entry. The CDR3 runs 14 residues. Germline CDR1 and CDR2: MNHEY and SMNVEV (reference sequence). Trimming pared 5 bases from V and 4 bases from J, leaving 15 bases between. This record comes from a study of HIV-infected patients and healthy controls. TCRdb re-called the 5' RACE reads through MiXCR, storing one row per CDR3 protein. The sample lists roughly 20,000 distinct CDR3 sequences, roughly 19% occurring once. The chain has TRBV27 and TRBJ2-7; no clear D gene. This clonotype originated in a human donor in good health. Sequencing input: CD8+ T cells from blood. The CDR3 spells CASSSGLSGYEQYF. In nucleotides, the CDR3 is TGTGCCAGCAGTAGTGGTCTTTCGGGTTACGAGCAGTACTTC.